What follows are 14 T cell receptor beta chains derived from one specimen sequenced in a study of OX40 agonist ivuxolimab in advanced cancers. Data came from immunoSEQ multiplex PCR; TCRdb stores just in-frame clones and leaves some out. The table lists 50,000 to 65,000 clones, approximately 91% of them singletons. This sample comprised CD4+ or CD8+ T cells sorted from blood, obtained in a trial of the OX40 agonist ivuxolimab. The receptors were gathered from an adult with an advanced solid tumor such as melanoma, head and neck, liver or kidney cancer.

This clone was seen only once. V gene TRBV2 combines with J gene TRBJ2-1; 9 bases align to TRBD2. Trimming cost V 3 bases and J 10 bases; bases outside gene matches: 10. There are 15 residues in the CDR3. Germline V gene sequence: CDR1 SNHLY, CDR2 FYNNEI. Here the CDR3 DNA reads TGTGCCAGCAGTGATTGGGCGGGGGGGCCCGAAGAGCAGTTCTTC. Protein product: CASSDWAGGPEEQFF.

The chain combines TRBV7-8 with TRBJ1-1, with a weak D call TRBD1 (6 bases). CDR1 is SGHVS, CDR2 FQNEAQ, per germline. The CDR3 is made up of 16 amino acids. V lost 2 bases and J lost 4, with 17 bases in between. CDR3 sequence: CASSLSGGGGITEAFF. For the CDR3, the DNA is TGTGCCAGCAGCTTATCCGGAGGAGGGGGGATCACTGAAGCTTTCTTT.

This chain links TRBV5-1 with TRBJ2-3, with unresolved D. Germline lookup yields CDR1 SGHRS and CDR2 YFSETQ. The CDR3 runs 12 residues. Trimming stripped 0 bases from V and 10 bases from J, with 9 bases between. The CDR3 nucleotides read TGCGCCAGCAGCTTGGAGCTGGGCGCGCAGTATTTT. The encoded protein is CASSLELGAQYF.

The CDR3 DNA follows: TGTGCCAGCAGCACCGGACTTATGGGTGAGCAGTACTTC. Translation: CASSTGLMGEQYF. This chain links TRBV9 with TRBJ2-7; TRBD2 might be the D (5 bases). The CDR3 loop spans 13 amino acids. Trimming left V 4 bases short and J 7 bases short, with 15 bases between. The germline V gene has CDR1 SGDLS and CDR2 YYNGEE.

The chain is built from TRBV5-1 and TRBJ2-1, with no clear D. CDR3 length equals 15 residues. Trimming stripped 0 bases from V and 4 bases from J, with 11 bases between. In germline, CDR1 is SGHRS, CDR2 YFSETQ. The CDR3: CASSLDEPRYNEQFF. The CDR3, as DNA: TGCGCCAGCAGCTTGGATGAGCCCCGTTACAATGAGCAGTTCTTC.

The rearrangement links TRBV4-2 to TRBJ2-7, with D unresolved. This CDR3 is built from 14 residues. V lost 1 base to trimming and J lost 0 bases, with 7 bases between them. CDR1 LGHNA and CDR2 YNFKEQ come from the germline V gene. CDR3 in amino acids: CASSQGPSSYEQYF. The CDR3 region has the DNA TGTGCCAGCAGCCAAGGTCCGAGCTCCTACGAGCAGTACTTC.

The gene calls are TRBV2 and TRBJ1-6; D may be TRBD1 (5 bases). Trimming took 5 bases from V and 9 from J, leaving 17 bases between them. This CDR3 contains 15 residues. From germline, CDR1 is SNHLY and CDR2 FYNNEI. In nucleotides, the CDR3 is TGTGCCAGCAGTAAGGACGGGGGTAGTGGTTCACCCCTCCACTTT. Amino acids: CASSKDGGSGSPLHF.

The chain has TRBV30 and TRBJ2-7; 9 positions agree with TRBD1. Germline lookup yields CDR1 GTSNPN and CDR2 SVGIG (reference sequence). V lost 5 bases and J lost 9; bases outside the gene matches: 11. CDR3 size: 13 residues. CDR3 nucleotides: TGTGCCTGGGCAACAGGGGGCCCTTCCCTGCAGTACTTC. Amino acid sequence: CAWATGGPSLQYF.

This clone was picked up one time. The J gene is TRBJ1-5, the V gene TRBV6-6; no firm D call. This CDR3 comprises 15 residues. Deletions cut 2 bases from V and 2 bases from J, with 10 bases between. The germline CDR1 and CDR2 sequences are MNHNY and SVGAGI (reference sequence). The CDR3, as DNA: TGTGCCAGCAGTTACGACCATAGCGGCAATCAGCCCCAGCATTTT. Translated: CASSYDHSGNQPQHF.

This clone was seen only once. The rearrangement joins TRBV5-8 to TRBJ2-7; D may be TRBD1 or TRBD2 (5 bases each). CDR3 length: 14 residues. Germline CDR1 and CDR2: SGHTS and YDEGEE. Deletions cut 4 bases from V and 3 bases from J, with 14 bases between. CDR3 sequence reads: CASSPFGAFYEQYF. Here the CDR3 DNA reads TGTGCCAGCAGCCCATTCGGGGCATTCTACGAGCAGTACTTC.

V usage is TRBV19 and J usage is TRBJ1-6; D is perhaps TRBD1 (5 bases). Germline CDR1 LNHDA, CDR2 SQIVND (reference sequence). Trimming cost V 4 bases and J 3 bases, with 13 bases left between them. The CDR3 is made up of 16 amino acids. The CDR3, as DNA: TGTGCCAGTAGTAGCTCCGGGACCGACTATAATTCACCCCTCCACTTT. Translating it yields CASSSSGTDYNSPLHF.

The chain recombines TRBV6-5 with TRBJ2-7; 8 bases align to TRBD2. This CDR3 region has 14 residues. Germline assignment: CDR1 MNHEY and CDR2 SVGAGI. V was pared by 5 bases and J by 3 bases, with 6 bases of the junction left unmatched. As DNA, the CDR3 is TGTGCCAGCAGTCCCTTAGCGGGGCGCTACGAGCAGTACTTC. It specifies CASSPLAGRYEQYF.

The V gene is TRBV30, the J gene TRBJ1-2; unclear D gene. CDR3 length: 13 residues. The germline V gene encodes CDR1 GTSNPN and CDR2 SVGIG (reference sequence). Trimming cost V 4 bases and J 8 bases, with 17 bases left between them. The CDR3 loop reads CAWTGLSSGGYTF. The CDR3 DNA follows: TGTGCCTGGACCGGGCTCTCCAGTGGAGGCTACACCTTC.

The genes are TRBV6-6 and TRBJ2-3, with D possibly matching TRBD1 (6 bases). The CDR3 loop spans 15 amino acids. The germline V and J ends were trimmed by 4 bases and 0 bases, with 11 bases remaining between them. CDR1 and CDR2 (germline): MNHNY, SVGAGI (reference sequence). This CDR3 reads CASSSGDRSTDTQYF. DNA of the CDR3: TGTGCCAGCAGTTCCGGAGACAGGAGCACAGATACGCAGTATTTT.